These 10 T cell receptor beta chains were sequenced from one sample in a study of regulatory T cells in long-lasting Graves disease. Investigators prepared the TCR beta libraries by applying iRepertoire HTBI primers and Arm-PCR of CDR3 regions. One entry per CDR3 protein, called by TCRdb with MiXCR from the multiplex PCR reads. The sample contains approximately 400,000 distinct CDR3 sequences, around 24% of which appear only once. Regarding time point: persistent/refractory GD, antithyroid drugs over 5 years with positive TRAb. RNA extracted from PBMCs served as the sequencing template. Sequencing was performed on peripheral blood mononuclear cells (PBMCs), taken when the disease was refractory, from a patient treated with antithyroid drugs. The receptor set was obtained from a female donor with Graves disease.

This clonotype was seen at least ten times. V gene TRBV2 combines with J gene TRBJ1-5; tentatively, D is TRBD1 (5 bases). CDR3 length: 13 residues. V was cut by 8 bases and J by 7 bases, with 15 bases left in between. Looked up from germline, CDR1 is SNHLY and CDR2 is FYNNEI. The CDR3 DNA is TGTGCCAGCGCCCCTGGGGCATACCAGCCCCAGCATTTT. The encoded protein is CASAPGAYQPQHF.

This clonotype was counted many times. The chain employs TRBV28 and TRBJ1-2; D remains unclear. Germline V gives CDR1 MDHEN, CDR2 SYDVKM. V was cut by 3 bases and J by 3 bases, with 5 bases left in between. CDR3 length: 12 amino acids. CDR3 bases: TGTGCCAGCAGTTTCCCGGACTATGGCTACACCTTC. Residues: CASSFPDYGYTF.

The rearrangement uses TRBV6-2 or TRBV6-3 and TRBJ2-2, with 7 bases identical to TRBD1. Trimming took 6 bases from V and 5 from J; bases not matched to a gene: 6. CDR1 and CDR2 (germline): MNHEY, SVGEGT. The CDR3 is 14 residues long. The CDR3 region has the DNA TGTGCCAGCAGGAGACAGGGAGATACCGGGGAGCTGTTTTTT. Encoded protein: CASRRQGDTGELFF.

This chain joins TRBV7-9 and TRBJ2-1; 10 bases map to TRBD1. Germline V gene sequence: CDR1 SEHNR, CDR2 FQNEAQ (reference sequence). The CDR3 length is 16 residues. V was clipped by 5 bases and J by 6 bases; unmatched bases: 10. The CDR3 sequence: CASSPRQGAISNEQFF. The CDR3 DNA sequence: TGTGCCAGCAGCCCGCGACAGGGGGCGATTTCCAATGAGCAGTTCTTC.

This clonotype was observed at least ten times. This chain connects TRBV20-1 to TRBJ1-2; TRBD1 is a possible D gene (5 bases). Per the germline V gene, CDR1 is DFQATT and CDR2 is SNEGSKA (reference sequence). V lost 2 bases and J 4 bases, leaving 26 bases between the germline ends. The CDR3 runs 18 residues. The CDR3 is CSARQSKGTPDTPYGYTF. DNA for the CDR3: TGCAGTGCTAGACAATCAAAAGGGACGCCCGATACCCCCTATGGCTACACCTTC.

This clonotype was counted ten times or more. The chain has TRBV11-2 and TRBJ1-6; 8 nucleotides match TRBD1. Germline V lookup: CDR1 SGHAT, CDR2 FQNNGV. The V and J ends lost 4 bases and 11 bases, in that order; junction bases with no gene match: 7. The CDR3 is 14 amino acids. CDR3 DNA sequence: TGTGCCAGCAGCTCAGGACAGGGATTGACACCCCTCCACTTT. Translating gives CASSSGQGLTPLHF.

This clonotype has only a few counts. The J gene is TRBJ2-7, the V gene TRBV12-3 or TRBV12-4, with D possibly being TRBD1 (6 bases). The CDR3 runs to 15 residues. V shed 6 bases and J shed 3 bases, with 18 bases lying between them. The CDR3 nucleotides read TGTGCCAGCAGCTTGAGCCCGGACAGCGTCTACGAGCAGTACTTC. This translates into CASSLSPDSVYEQYF.

This rearrangement joins TRBV4-2 to TRBJ2-7; D not certain. In germline, CDR1 is LGHNA, CDR2 YNFKEQ. This CDR3 spans 13 amino acids. The V and J ends lost 4 bases and 6 bases respectively, with 13 bases between them. The CDR3: CASSRVREVEQYF. CDR3 nucleotide sequence: TGTGCCAGCAGCCGCGTCCGAGAAGTCGAGCAGTACTTC.

This chain connects TRBV9 to TRBJ2-5; unclear D gene. Trimming cost V 0 bases and J 5 bases, with 11 bases left between them. The CDR3 extends over 14 amino acids. In germline, CDR1 is SGDLS, CDR2 YYNGEE. The CDR3 reads CASSVGLVRETQYF. CDR3 DNA sequence: TGTGCCAGCAGCGTAGGTCTAGTCCGGGAGACCCAGTACTTC.

This clonotype was found a few times. The V gene is TRBV7-2, the J gene TRBJ1-3; weak D call: TRBD1 (5 bases). The CDR3 sequence is 17 residues long. From germline, CDR1 is SGHTA and CDR2 FQGNSA. The V and J ends lost 3 bases and 0 bases respectively, with 15 bases between them. CDR3 sequence: CASSFKAMGLSGNTIYF. The CDR3 nucleotides are TGTGCCAGCAGCTTTAAGGCGATGGGGCTCTCTGGAAACACCATATATTTT.